This T cell receptor beta chain was found in a study of T cell responses to AZD1222 COVID-19 vaccine (dated by TCRdb to 2020 to 2022). For the wider study: AZD1222 recipients whose second dose came at about 4 weeks and those whose second dose came at about 12 weeks were combined into one group, since spike-specific TCR depth and breadth did not differ between the two schedules. TCR sequencing covered approximately 230 trial participants: 207 given two doses of AZD1222 and around 26 given two doses of MenACWY control vaccine. Enrollment into the trials was organized by age into subgroups of 18-55, 56-69 and 70-plus years, and those subgroups contained roughly 140, 27 and 60 TCR-sequenced participants, respectively. Points the paper makes about the study in general: A significant rise in spike-specific TCR breadth and depth was observed after two AZD1222 doses relative to day 0 and relative to MenACWY recipients. Only 5 to 7 AZD1222 recipients were SARS-CoV-2 seropositive at baseline, limiting conclusions about previously exposed vaccinees. The 56-69-year group was small, and its depth increase did not reach significance, likely because of low power. Participants were mostly white British, with more females than males. The authors suggested clonal diversity may have been underestimated. Because no samples from the day 14 peak response were available, repertoires could be characterized only after the peak T cell response. Nearly half of unique spike-specific TCRs reportedly recognized epitopes outside regions mutated in the B.1.351 and B.1.1.7 variants. CD4 TCRs associated with the vaccine covered the entire spike protein, and the dominant responses were in regions 160-218 and 743-854.

The CDR3 regions of human TCRbeta chains were analyzed by immunosequencing. Turning to the authors' computational methods: Repertoire TCRs were checked for matches against a reference library of SARS-CoV-2-specific TCRs that had been generated using the MIRA antigen-specificity platform. Breadth meant the fraction of unique TCRs that were SARS-CoV-2-associated, whereas depth meant the fraction of total T cells that were SARS-CoV-2-associated. Using the MIRA data, each spike-specific TCR was assigned both to the spike region to which the TCR was reactive and to a CD4 or CD8 class. Log10-transformed breadth and depth values were compared by one-way ANOVA with Sidak's multiple comparisons tests. What TCRdb holds here is the immuneACCESS table cut down to in-frame rearrangements. Part of the clones is not present; checked against another copy, under half of the missing clones reflect an unresolved V gene, and the others are unexplained. That table is the source of V, J and clone size, and D and trimming were worked out from the DNA. Recorded for this sample are roughly 150,000 clones; 80% to 95% of them occurred a single time. The top ten hold about 2.5% of the sample.

What the time point label conveys for this sample: baseline before first vaccination. Vaccinee samples were obtained from the UK trials COV001 and COV002, which included a single-blind randomized controlled phase 2/3 trial of AZD1222 (ChAdOx1 nCoV-19) in healthy adults. Trial participant PBMC samples were collected at day 0 and day 28 after the second dose for TCRbeta chain sequencing. About this clone itself: Its recognized antigen is unknown. No much larger clone exists at a distance of one base, and base qualities are not known.

V lost 1 base and J lost 7 bases; the stretch between them is 5 bases long. The cysteine opens and the phenylalanine closes a CDR3 of 12 amino acids. Of all the DNA, just the CDR3 is kept, 36 bases in frame from base 1. The germline V gene (reference sequence) gives CDR1 as LGHDT and CDR2 as YNNKEL. The receptor was isolated from an adult in good health. This sequence uses TRBV3-1 (or the pseudogene TRBV3-2) and TRBJ1-3; the D gene cannot be named for sure. The starting material was peripheral blood, obtained on day 0 of AZD1222 vaccination. The CDR3 protein is CASSQVDNTIYF. The nucleotide sequence reads TGTGCCAGCAGCCAAGTGGACAACACCATATATTTT.